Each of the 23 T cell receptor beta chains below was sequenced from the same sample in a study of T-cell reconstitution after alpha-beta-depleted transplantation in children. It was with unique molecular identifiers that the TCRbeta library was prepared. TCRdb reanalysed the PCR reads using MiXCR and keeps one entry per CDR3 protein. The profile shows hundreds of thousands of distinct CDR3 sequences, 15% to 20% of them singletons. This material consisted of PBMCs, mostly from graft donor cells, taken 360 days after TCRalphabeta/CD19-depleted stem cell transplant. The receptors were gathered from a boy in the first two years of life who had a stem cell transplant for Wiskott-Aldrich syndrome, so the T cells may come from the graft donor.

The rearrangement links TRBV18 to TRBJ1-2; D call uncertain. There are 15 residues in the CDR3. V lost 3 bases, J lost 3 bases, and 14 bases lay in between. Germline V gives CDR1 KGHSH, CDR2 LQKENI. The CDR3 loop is CASSPLQRLDYGYTF. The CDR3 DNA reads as TGTGCCAGCTCACCCCTACAGCGACTCGACTATGGCTACACCTTC.

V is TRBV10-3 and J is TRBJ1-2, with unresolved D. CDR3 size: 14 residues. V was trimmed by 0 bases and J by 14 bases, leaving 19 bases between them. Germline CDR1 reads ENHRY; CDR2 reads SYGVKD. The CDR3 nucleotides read TGTGCCATCAGTGAGTCGAACGGGTTGGCCGCGGAGACCTTC. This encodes CAISESNGLAAETF.

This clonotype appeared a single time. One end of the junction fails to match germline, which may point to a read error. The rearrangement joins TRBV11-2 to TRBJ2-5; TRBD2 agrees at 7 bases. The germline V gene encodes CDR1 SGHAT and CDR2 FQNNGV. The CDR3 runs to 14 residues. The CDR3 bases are TGTGCCAGCAGCTCGGACCGCGGGGGAGAGATCCAGTACTTC. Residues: CASSSDRGGEIQYF.

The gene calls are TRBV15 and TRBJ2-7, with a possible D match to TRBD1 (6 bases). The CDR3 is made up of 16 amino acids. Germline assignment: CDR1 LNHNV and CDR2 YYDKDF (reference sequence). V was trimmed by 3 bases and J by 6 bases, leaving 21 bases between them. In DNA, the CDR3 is TGTGCCACCAGCAGCCCCTGGGGCAGGGGCCGGTTCGAGCAGTACTTC. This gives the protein CATSSPWGRGRFEQYF.

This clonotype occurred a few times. CDR3 in DNA: TGTGCCATCAGTGATACAGGGGGAGGGACGGGCCAGCAGTACTTC. Its protein is CAISDTGGGTGQQYF. The chain carries TRBV10-3 and TRBJ2-7, with D maybe TRBD1 (8 bases). The CDR3 loop spans 15 amino acids. Per the germline V gene, CDR1 is ENHRY and CDR2 is SYGVKD. With 3 bases removed from V and 8 bases from J, the gap between germline ends came to 20 bases.

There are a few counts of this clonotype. In nucleotides, the CDR3 is TGTGCCAGCAGCCCTTCCCCTGGGGCCAACGTCCTGACTTTC. Translation: CASSPSPGANVLTF. The rearrangement joins TRBV11-2 to TRBJ2-6, with unresolved D. Germline lookup yields CDR1 SGHAT and CDR2 FQNNGV. Deletions cut 5 bases from V and 2 bases from J, with 7 bases between. The CDR3 extends over 14 amino acids.

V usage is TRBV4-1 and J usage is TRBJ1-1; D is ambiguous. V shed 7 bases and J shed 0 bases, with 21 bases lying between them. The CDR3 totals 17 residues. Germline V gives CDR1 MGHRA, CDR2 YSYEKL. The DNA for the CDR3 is TGCGCCAGCACGCTTAATTTCGGGATGCTCATGAACACTGAAGCTTTCTTT. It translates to CASTLNFGMLMNTEAFF.

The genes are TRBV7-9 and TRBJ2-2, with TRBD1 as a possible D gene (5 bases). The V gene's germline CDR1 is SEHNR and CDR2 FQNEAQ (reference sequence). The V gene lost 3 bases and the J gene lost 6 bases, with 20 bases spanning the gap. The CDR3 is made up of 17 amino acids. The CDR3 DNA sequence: TGTGCCAGCAGCTTCGGCAGGGTCGGAGTCGATTCCGGGGAGCTGTTTTTT. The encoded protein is CASSFGRVGVDSGELFF.

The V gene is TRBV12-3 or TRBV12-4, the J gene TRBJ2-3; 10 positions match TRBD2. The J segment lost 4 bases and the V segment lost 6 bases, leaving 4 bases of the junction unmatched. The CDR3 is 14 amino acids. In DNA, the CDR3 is TGTGCCAGCAGCCTAGCGGGAGTCTCAGATACGCAGTATTTT. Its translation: CASSLAGVSDTQYF.

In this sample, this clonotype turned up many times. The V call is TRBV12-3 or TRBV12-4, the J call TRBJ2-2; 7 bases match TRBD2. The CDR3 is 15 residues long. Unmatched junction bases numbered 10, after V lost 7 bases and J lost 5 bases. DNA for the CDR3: TGTGCCAGCAAACCGGGACTACCTGGAACCGGGGAGCTGTTTTTT. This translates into CASKPGLPGTGELFF.

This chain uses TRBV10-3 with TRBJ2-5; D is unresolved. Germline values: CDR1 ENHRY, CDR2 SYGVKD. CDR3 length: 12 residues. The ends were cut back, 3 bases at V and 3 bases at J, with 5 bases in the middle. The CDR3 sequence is CAISEQKETQYF. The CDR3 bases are TGTGCCATCAGTGAACAAAAAGAGACCCAGTACTTC.

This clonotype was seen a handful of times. The CDR3 reads CASSAIPDPGGNQPQHF. Written as DNA, the CDR3 is TGTGCCAGCAGCGCAATACCTGACCCGGGGGGCAATCAGCCCCAGCATTTT. This sequence joins TRBV7-6 and TRBJ1-5, with TRBD1 as a possible D gene (5 bases). The CDR3 sequence is 17 residues long. Looked up from germline, CDR1 is SGHVS and CDR2 is FNYEAQ. Trimming stripped 5 bases from V and 2 bases from J, with 19 bases between.

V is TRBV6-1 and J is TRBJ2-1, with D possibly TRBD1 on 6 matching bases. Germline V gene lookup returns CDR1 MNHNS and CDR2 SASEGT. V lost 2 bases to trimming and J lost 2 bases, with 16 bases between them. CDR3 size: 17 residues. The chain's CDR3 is CASSEPGVAETYNEQFF. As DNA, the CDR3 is TGTGCCAGCAGTGAACCAGGGGTGGCGGAGACCTACAATGAGCAGTTCTTC.

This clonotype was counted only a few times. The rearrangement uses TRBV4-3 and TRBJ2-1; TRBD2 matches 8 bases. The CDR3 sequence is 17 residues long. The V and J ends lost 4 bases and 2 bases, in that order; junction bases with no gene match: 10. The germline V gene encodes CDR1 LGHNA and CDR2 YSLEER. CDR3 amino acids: CASSRGTGTRAYNEQFF. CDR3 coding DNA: TGCGCCAGCAGCCGAGGGACCGGGACTAGGGCCTACAATGAGCAGTTCTTC.

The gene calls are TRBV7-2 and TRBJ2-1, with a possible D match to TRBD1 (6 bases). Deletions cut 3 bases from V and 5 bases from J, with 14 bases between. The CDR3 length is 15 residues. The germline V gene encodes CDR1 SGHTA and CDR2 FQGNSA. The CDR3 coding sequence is TGTGCCAGCAGCTTCTCCGGGACATATAACAATGAGCAGTTCTTC. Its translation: CASSFSGTYNNEQFF.

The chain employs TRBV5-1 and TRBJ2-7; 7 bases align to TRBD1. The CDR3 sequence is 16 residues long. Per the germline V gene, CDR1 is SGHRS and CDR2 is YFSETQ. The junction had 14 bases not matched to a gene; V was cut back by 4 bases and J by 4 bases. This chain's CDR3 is CASSPGTVKGGYEQYF. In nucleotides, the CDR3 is TGCGCCAGCAGCCCCGGGACAGTCAAAGGGGGTTACGAGCAGTACTTC.

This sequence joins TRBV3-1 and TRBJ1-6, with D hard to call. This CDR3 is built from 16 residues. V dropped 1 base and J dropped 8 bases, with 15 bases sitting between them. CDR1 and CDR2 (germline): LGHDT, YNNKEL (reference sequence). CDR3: CASSQVPPGRHSPLHF. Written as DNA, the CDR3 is TGTGCCAGCAGCCAAGTCCCTCCCGGGCGTCATTCACCCCTCCACTTT.

The CDR3 DNA reads TGTGCCACCGGGTCTCTAGCGGGAGGAGAGACCCAGTACTTC. Translating it yields CATGSLAGGETQYF. V is TRBV24-1 and J is TRBJ2-5, with 11 bases lining up with TRBD2. CDR1 and CDR2 (germline): KGHDR, SFDVKD. Losses at the gene ends were 9 bases for V and 4 bases for J; bases not matched to a gene: 6. The CDR3 loop spans 14 amino acids.

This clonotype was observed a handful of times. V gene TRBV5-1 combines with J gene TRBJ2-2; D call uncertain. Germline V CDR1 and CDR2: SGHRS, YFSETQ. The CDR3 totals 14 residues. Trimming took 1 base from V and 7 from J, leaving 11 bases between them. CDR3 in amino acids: CASSLISGNGELFF. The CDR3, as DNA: TGCGCCAGCAGCTTGATCTCTGGGAACGGGGAGCTGTTTTTT.

CDR3 nucleotide sequence: TGTGCCAGCAGTGGAATGGGCTACGAGCAGTACTTC. Amino acid sequence: CASSGMGYEQYF. The gene calls are TRBV2 and TRBJ2-7, with D uncertain. Trimming left V 4 bases short and J 3 bases short, with 7 bases between. This CDR3 has 12 residues. Germline lookup yields CDR1 SNHLY and CDR2 FYNNEI.

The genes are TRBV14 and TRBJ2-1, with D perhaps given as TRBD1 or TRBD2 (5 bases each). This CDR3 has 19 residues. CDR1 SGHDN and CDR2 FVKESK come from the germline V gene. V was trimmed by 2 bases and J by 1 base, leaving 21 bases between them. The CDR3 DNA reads TGTGCCAGCAGCCAAAGACTTCAGGGAGTCCAGCGGTCCTACAATGAGCAGTTCTTC. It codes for CASSQRLQGVQRSYNEQFF. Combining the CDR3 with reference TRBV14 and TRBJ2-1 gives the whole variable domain EAGVTQFPSHSVIEKGQTVTLRCDPISGHDNLYWYRRVMGKEIKFLLHFVKESKQDESGMPNNRFLAERTGGTYSTLKVQPAELEDSGVYFCASSQRLQGVQRSYNEQFFGPGTRLTVL.

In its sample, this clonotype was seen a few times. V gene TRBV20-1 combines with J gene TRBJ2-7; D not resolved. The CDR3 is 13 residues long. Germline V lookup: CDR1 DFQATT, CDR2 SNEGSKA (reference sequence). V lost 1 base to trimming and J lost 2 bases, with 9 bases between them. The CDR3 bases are TGCAGTGCTAGAGGAGCATCAGCCTACGAGCAGTACTTC. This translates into CSARGASAYEQYF.

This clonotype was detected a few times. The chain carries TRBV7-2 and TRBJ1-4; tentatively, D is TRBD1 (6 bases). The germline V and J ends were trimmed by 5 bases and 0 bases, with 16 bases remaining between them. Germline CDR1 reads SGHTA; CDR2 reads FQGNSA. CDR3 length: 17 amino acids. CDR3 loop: CASSLQHRQATNEKLFF. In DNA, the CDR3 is TGTGCCAGCAGCCTACAGCACCGACAGGCAACTAATGAAAAACTGTTTTTT.